The T cell receptor beta chain under discussion was sequenced for a study of shared clonotypes between healthy human individuals. Study context: CD8 memory received one plate per donor, CD8 naive two, CD4 memory three and CD4 naive three.

The V end lost 5 bases, the J end lost 9 bases, and 23 bases lay between the germline ends. Germline values: CDR1 SGHVS, CDR2 FQNEAQ. This CDR3 is built from 16 residues. Only in-frame clones appear in the TCRdb table, and some are missing; sequencing was by immunoSEQ multiplex PCR. The table includes around 95,000 clones, 67% detected once. The TCR originated in a man between 25 and 39 years old in good health. The gene calls are TRBV7-8 and TRBJ2-1; either TRBD1 or TRBD2 may fit D (7 bases each). The specimen sequenced was memory CD8+ T cells sorted from blood. Subset reported: CD45RO+ cells pooled with CCR7-negative TemRA cells. Written as DNA, the CDR3 is TGTGCCAGCAGCCCCCTCCCGGGAGGCCCAGGGGGTGAGCAGTTCTTC. Translation gives CASSPLPGGPGGEQFF.